This section outlines one TCR beta chain sequence together with its context. What it binds is not known. TCRdb's table, derived via immunoSEQ multiplex PCR, lists solely in-frame clones and lacks some. The table has 50,000 to 70,000 clones, roughly nine tenths seen once. The CDR3 sequence is 15 residues long. Germline V gene lookup returns CDR1 SGHTA and CDR2 FQGTGA. Trimming took 5 bases from V and 4 from J; bases not matched to a gene: 3. Cycle 7 day 1, cycle 4 day 1, and baseline were the timepoints at which blood was sampled. These data originate in a study of OX40 agonist ivuxolimab in advanced cancers. General study points: Nonresponders, in some cases, also had low normalized T-cell clonal expansion.

The sequence was collected from an adult with an advanced solid tumor such as melanoma, head and neck, liver or kidney cancer. V is TRBV7-3 and J is TRBJ2-1; 12 positions agree with TRBD2. The sequencing used CD4+ or CD8+ T cells sorted from blood, collected in a trial of the OX40 agonist ivuxolimab. Here the CDR3 reads CASSPGLAGYNEQFF. CDR3 nucleotide sequence: TGTGCCAGCAGCCCCGGACTAGCGGGATACAATGAGCAGTTCTTC. The full variable domain, in which reference TRBV7-3 and TRBJ2-1 provide the parts outside the CDR3, is GAGVSQTPSNKVTEKGKYVELRCDPISGHTALYWYRQSLGQGPEFLIYFQGTGAADDSGLPNDRFFAVRPEGSVSTLKIQRTERGDSAVYLCASSPGLAGYNEQFFGPGTRLTVL.